What follows are 32 T cell receptor beta chains derived from one specimen sequenced in a study of blood T cell repertoires in COVID-19. This table comes from immunoSEQ multiplex PCR, and its TCRdb copy is limited to in-frame clones, with some not included. The sample has roughly 110,000 clones, roughly 81% seen once. The material sequenced was peripheral blood. Receptors originate from a human donor in a cohort sampled during active COVID-19.

J is TRBJ2-2 and V is TRBV6-2 or TRBV6-3, with 7 bases that match TRBD1. Germline V CDR1 and CDR2: MNHEY, SVGEGT. The V gene end was trimmed by 2 bases and the J gene end by 4 bases; junction bases not matched to a gene: 7. The CDR3 runs 16 residues. In DNA, the CDR3 is TGTGCCAGCAGTTACCTAAGACAGGGAAGCACCGGGGAGCTGTTTTTT. This encodes CASSYLRQGSTGELFF.

This chain uses TRBV19 with TRBJ2-3; D is uncertain. V lost 4 bases and J lost 4, with 6 bases in between. This CDR3 has 12 residues. CDR1 and CDR2 from the germline V gene are LNHDA and SQIVND (reference sequence). The CDR3 sequence: CASSSVADTQYF. The CDR3 DNA reads as TGTGCCAGTAGTAGCGTGGCAGATACGCAGTATTTT.

The chain recombines TRBV5-4 with TRBJ1-4, with TRBD1 matching 11 bases. Trimming cost V 4 bases and J 6 bases; bases outside gene matches: 5. The germline CDR1 and CDR2 sequences are SGHNT and YYREEE (reference sequence). This CDR3 has 15 amino acids. As DNA, the CDR3 is TGTGCCAGCAGCACTCGGGACAGGGGGGATGAAAAACTGTTTTTT. The encoded protein is CASSTRDRGDEKLFF.

Remarks on this clone: One end of the junction does not line up with germline, which may come from a read error. J is TRBJ1-2 and V is TRBV4-3, with 7 bases fitting TRBD1. In germline, CDR1 is LGHNA, CDR2 YSLEER. The CDR3 is made up of 14 amino acids. The CDR3 region is CASSKDRANYGYTF. The CDR3 DNA reads as TGCGCCAGCAGCAAAGACAGGGCTAACTATGGCTACACCTTC.

The V and J genes are TRBV7-9 and TRBJ1-3; 8 nucleotides match TRBD1. Germline V gene sequence: CDR1 SEHNR, CDR2 FQNEAQ (reference sequence). The V gene end was trimmed by 4 bases and the J gene end by 9 bases; junction bases not matched to a gene: 14. The CDR3 consists of 16 residues. Here the CDR3 reads CASSSPAGQGQSTIYF. CDR3 DNA: TGTGCCAGCAGCTCCCCGGCAGGACAGGGACAAAGCACCATATATTTT.

The chain joins TRBV4-3 to TRBJ1-2; D is possibly TRBD1 (5 bases). The V gene lost 1 base and the J gene lost 3 bases, with 15 bases spanning the gap. The CDR3 totals 16 residues. From germline, CDR1 is LGHNA and CDR2 YSLEER. The CDR3 sequence: CASSQGIGAYDYGYTF. CDR3 DNA: TGCGCCAGCAGCCAAGGTATAGGGGCTTATGACTATGGCTACACCTTC.

The rearrangement joins TRBV19 to TRBJ2-7; TRBD1 aligns across 9 bases. Germline loops: CDR1 LNHDA, CDR2 SQIVND (reference sequence). V was clipped by 10 bases and J by 0 bases; unmatched bases: 10. This CDR3 comprises 15 residues. The CDR3 spells CATSPGQGSSYEQYF. The CDR3 DNA reads TGTGCCACTTCGCCCGGACAGGGGAGCTCCTACGAGCAGTACTTC.

The chain joins TRBV6-6 to TRBJ2-7; D unresolved. Germline loops: CDR1 MNHNY, CDR2 SVGAGI (reference sequence). The CDR3 contains 12 residues. Deletions cut 6 bases from V and 7 bases from J, with 13 bases between. In DNA form, the CDR3 reads TGTGCCAGCAGGGTCCTTGGGCTAGAGCAGTACTTC. The encoded protein is CASRVLGLEQYF.

The chain recombines TRBV5-5 with TRBJ2-5; tentatively, D is TRBD1 (5 bases). The CDR3 has 14 residues. The V gene's germline CDR1 is SGHKS and CDR2 YYEKEE (reference sequence). Trimming stripped 0 bases from V and 2 bases from J, with 8 bases between. CDR3 coding DNA: TGTGCCAGCAGCTTGGCAGGGCCGCAAGAGACCCAGTACTTC. It specifies CASSLAGPQETQYF.

The chain joins TRBV11-2 to TRBJ2-6; a weak D match, TRBD1 (6 bases). The CDR3 sequence is 19 residues long. V was cut by 2 bases and J by 0 bases, with 17 bases left in between. CDR1 SGHAT and CDR2 FQNNGV come from the germline V gene. The CDR3 sequence is CASSLSRTAPYSGANVLTF. The DNA of the CDR3 is TGTGCCAGCAGCTTATCCCGGACAGCACCTTACTCTGGGGCCAACGTCCTGACTTTC.

This chain links TRBV2 with TRBJ2-5; 7 positions agree with TRBD1. TRBJ2-7 matches the DNA end more closely, so the J call is doubtful. CDR1 is SNHLY and CDR2 is FYNNEI in the germline V gene. This CDR3 is 16 amino acids long. CDR3 coding DNA: TGTGCCAGCAGGTCCTACATGGGCAGGGGGTCGTACGAGCAGTACTTC. Translated, it gives CASRSYMGRGSYEQYF.

The chain employs TRBV27 and TRBJ1-4, with D hard to call. There are 13 residues in the CDR3. The V gene's germline CDR1 is MNHEY and CDR2 SMNVEV (reference sequence). Trimming removed 4 bases at V and 1 base at J, with 4 bases between. CDR3 residues: CASSSLTNEKLFF. CDR3 bases: TGTGCCAGCAGTTCTTTAACTAATGAAAAACTGTTTTTT.

The chain employs TRBV5-1 and TRBJ2-7; 7 bases align to TRBD2. The germline V gene encodes CDR1 SGHRS and CDR2 YFSETQ. With V trimmed by 4 bases and J by 2 bases, 12 bases remained unmatched. The CDR3 consists of 16 residues. The CDR3 region is CASSPDGGGTPYEQYF. The DNA for the CDR3 is TGCGCCAGCAGCCCCGATGGGGGGGGGACTCCCTACGAGCAGTACTTC.

The V gene is TRBV18, the J gene TRBJ2-7, with TRBD1 identical over 12 bases. Germline V gene data show CDR1 as KGHSH and CDR2 as LQKENI. The CDR3 totals 14 residues. With V trimmed by 4 bases and J by 6 bases, 4 bases remained unmatched. The DNA for the CDR3 is TGTGCCAGCTCACAAGGGACAGGGGGCGGCGAGCAGTACTTC. Residues: CASSQGTGGGEQYF. Complete variable domain (other parts from reference TRBV18 and TRBJ2-7): NAGVMQNPRHLVRRRGQEARLRCSPMKGHSHVYWYRQLPEEGLKFMVYLQKENIIDESGMPKERFSAEFPKEGPSILRIQQVVRGDSAAYFCASSQGTGGGEQYFGPGTRLTVT.

The chain employs TRBV4-3 and TRBJ2-7, with 10 bases lining up with TRBD2. Germline CDR1 and CDR2: LGHNA and YSLEER. The CDR3 loop spans 16 amino acids. V lost 1 base, J lost 3 bases, and 6 bases stayed unmatched. This CDR3 is CASSQARAGGGYEQYF. The DNA of the CDR3 is TGCGCCAGCAGCCAAGCACGAGCGGGAGGGGGCTACGAGCAGTACTTC.

The chain uses TRBV6-5 and TRBJ1-2; tentatively, D is TRBD1 (6 bases). CDR1 is MNHEY and CDR2 is SVGAGI in the germline V gene. V was cut by 8 bases and J by 4 bases, with 17 bases left in between. The CDR3 sequence is 14 residues long. The CDR3 is CASGGRGALYGYTF. CDR3 coding DNA: TGTGCCAGCGGGGGGAGGGGGGCCCTCTATGGCTACACCTTC.

J is TRBJ2-4 and V is TRBV7-2; D may be TRBD1 (6 bases). V shed 0 bases and J shed 9 bases, with 15 bases lying between them. Germline CDR1 and CDR2: SGHTA and FQGNSA. CDR3 length: 15 amino acids. The CDR3, as DNA: TGTGCCAGCAGCTTAGCAGTGGCAGGGGATTTCATTCAGTACTTC. Translated, it gives CASSLAVAGDFIQYF.

This clone came up a few times. The CDR3 DNA reads TGTGCCACCAGTGCGGGGGGCAGCAATCAGCCCCAGCATTTT. Translation: CATSAGGSNQPQHF. This rearrangement joins TRBV24-1 to TRBJ1-5, with D possibly TRBD1 on 6 matching bases. Between the trimmed V and J ends, which lost 5 bases and 1 base, there was a span of 8 bases. Germline V gives CDR1 KGHDR, CDR2 SFDVKD. The CDR3 extends over 14 amino acids.

V gene TRBV12-3 or TRBV12-4 combines with J gene TRBJ1-5; TRBD1 aligns across 9 bases. V lost 5 bases, J lost 9 bases, and 5 bases stayed unmatched. The CDR3 has 13 residues. The CDR3 DNA sequence: TGTGCCAGCAGTATACAGGGGGCCCTGCCCCAGCATTTT. Residues: CASSIQGALPQHF.

The V and J genes are TRBV19 and TRBJ1-5; tentatively, D is TRBD1 (5 bases). CDR1 and CDR2 from the germline V gene are LNHDA and SQIVND (reference sequence). This CDR3 is 17 amino acids long. Trimming took 1 base from V and 0 from J, leaving 13 bases between them. The CDR3 nucleotides read TGTGCCAGTAGTATAGTCTTCGACAGAAATAGCAATCAGCCCCAGCATTTT. This codes for CASSIVFDRNSNQPQHF.

This chain uses TRBV30 with TRBJ1-4; perhaps TRBD1 as D (5 bases). V lost 4 bases and J lost 6, with 15 bases in between. The CDR3 totals 14 residues. Germline CDR1 is GTSNPN and CDR2 is SVGIG (reference sequence). The DNA of the CDR3 is TGTGCCTGGACCGCAGGGCCGACGTATGAAAAACTGTTTTTT. It is translated as CAWTAGPTYEKLFF.

This chain uses TRBV6-4 with TRBJ2-3; 7 bases line up with TRBD2. Unmatched junction bases numbered 8, after V lost 2 bases and J lost 6 bases. Germline values: CDR1 MRHNA, CDR2 SNTAGT. CDR3 length: 15 residues. Written as DNA, the CDR3 is TGTGCCAGCAGTGACACCAAAGCGGGGAAGGATACGCAGTATTTT. It translates to CASSDTKAGKDTQYF.

The chain combines TRBV18 with TRBJ2-3; 8 bases agree with TRBD1. Germline CDR1 KGHSH, CDR2 LQKENI. The CDR3 runs to 16 residues. The V segment lost 5 bases and the J segment 2 bases; nucleotides outside the gene matches: 9. This CDR3 is CASSILDRGPTDTQYF. As DNA, the CDR3 is TGTGCCAGCTCAATCCTCGACAGGGGCCCCACAGATACGCAGTATTTT.

This clone has just a few counts. The gene calls are TRBV12-3 or TRBV12-4 and TRBJ2-2, with D possibly matching TRBD1 (5 bases). V lost 4 bases and J 4 bases, leaving 7 bases between the germline ends. The CDR3 spans 13 residues. CDR3 nucleotide sequence: TGTGCCAGCAGTTCAGGGCGCACCGGGGAGCTGTTTTTT. Translating it yields CASSSGRTGELFF.

The chain is built from TRBV27 and TRBJ1-2; D might be TRBD1 (5 bases). V gave up 5 bases and J gave up 7 bases, with 20 bases separating them. The CDR3 runs 15 residues. Germline-derived CDR1 and CDR2 are MNHEY and SMNVEV (reference sequence). The DNA of the CDR3 is TGTGCCAGCAGTCCCGCAGGGTCCATTAGAAGTGGCTACACCTTC. Protein: CASSPAGSIRSGYTF.

This clone was detected only a few times. The chain carries TRBV30 and TRBJ1-6; 10 positions match TRBD1. The CDR3 length is 15 residues. V lost 8 bases and J lost 5; bases outside the gene matches: 9. Germline V lookup: CDR1 GTSNPN, CDR2 SVGIG (reference sequence). The CDR3 sequence is CAVPTGGADNSPLHF. CDR3 DNA: TGTGCCGTACCGACAGGGGGCGCCGATAATTCACCCCTCCACTTT.

The chain couples TRBV5-1 to TRBJ2-5; maybe TRBD1 (6 bases). The V end lost 4 bases, the J end lost 5 bases, and 15 bases lay between the germline ends. There are 14 residues in the CDR3. Germline loops: CDR1 SGHRS, CDR2 YFSETQ. CDR3 loop: CASSQNPGGETQYF. The CDR3 region has the DNA TGCGCCAGCAGCCAAAATCCTGGGGGCGAGACCCAGTACTTC.

The chain carries TRBV4-3 and TRBJ2-7; 9 nucleotides align to TRBD2. J was trimmed by 0 bases and V by 0 bases; bases with no gene match: 3. This CDR3 has 16 amino acids. The germline gives CDR1 LGHNA, CDR2 YSLEER. CDR3 bases: TGCGCCAGCAGCCAAGACGCGGGGGGGACCTCCTACGAGCAGTACTTC. This sequence encodes CASSQDAGGTSYEQYF.

The chain carries TRBV2 and TRBJ2-7; TRBD1 is a possible D gene (6 bases). Trimming removed 6 bases from V and 4 bases from J, with 13 bases in between. CDR1 is SNHLY and CDR2 is FYNNEI in the germline V gene. The CDR3 is 13 amino acids. CDR3 sequence: CASSRTELYEQYF. The CDR3 region has the DNA TGTGCCAGCAGCAGGACAGAGCTTTACGAGCAGTACTTC.

The chain is built from TRBV18 and TRBJ1-5; D ambiguous. Trimming shortened V by 2 bases and J by 3 bases, and 5 bases separated the two germline ends. CDR1 is KGHSH and CDR2 is LQKENI in the germline V gene. The CDR3 extends over 13 amino acids. The CDR3 DNA follows: TGTGCCAGCTCACCAACAGACAATCAGCCCCAGCATTTT. Its protein product is CASSPTDNQPQHF. The full variable domain, completed using reference TRBV18 and TRBJ1-5, is NAGVMQNPRHLVRRRGQEARLRCSPMKGHSHVYWYRQLPEEGLKFMVYLQKENIIDESGMPKERFSAEFPKEGPSILRIQQVVRGDSAAYFCASSPTDNQPQHFGDGTRLSIL.

In this sample, this clone turned up a few times. The chain uses TRBV9 and TRBJ1-4; D is perhaps TRBD1 (6 bases). Germline V gene data show CDR1 as SGDLS and CDR2 as YYNGEE. Trimming shortened V by 4 bases and J by 2 bases, and 12 bases separated the two germline ends. CDR3 length: 15 residues. The CDR3 here is CASSLTGSTNEKLFF. The CDR3 DNA follows: TGTGCCAGCAGCTTAACAGGGTCTACTAATGAAAAACTGTTTTTT.

The chain has TRBV27 and TRBJ2-7; 8 bases align to TRBD1. Trimming cost V 6 bases and J 3 bases; bases outside gene matches: 7. CDR1 is MNHEY and CDR2 is SMNVEV in the germline V gene (reference sequence). The CDR3 consists of 14 residues. The chain's CDR3 is CASSRTGFYYEQYF. The CDR3 nucleotides are TGTGCCAGCAGCCGGACAGGGTTTTACTACGAGCAGTACTTC.